The rows below give T cell receptor beta chains drawn from one sample of a study of shared clonotypes between healthy human individuals. Libraries were prepared by immunoSEQ multiplex PCR; TCRdb keeps only in-frame clonotypes and omits some of them. Here the sample spans some 2 million clones, roughly 94% being singletons. Source material: naive CD4+ T cells sorted from blood. Every receptor here comes from a man aged 18 to 30 in good health. CDR3s include the opening cysteine and the closing phenylalanine or tryptophan. The order of the fields is V gene, clone size, J gene, CDR3 protein. Expanded clones get a size class; other rows say once, few or many, or leave the size out.

v_call: TRBV5-4
clone_size: -
j_call: TRBJ2-2
cdr3_aa: CASSAASGLNTGELFF

v_call: TRBV11-2
clone_size: -
j_call: TRBJ1-5
cdr3_aa: CASSSEVGALAQPQHF

v_call: TRBV9
clone_size: -
j_call: TRBJ1-1
cdr3_aa: CASSVLPGTNTEAFF

v_call: TRBV6-6
clone_size: -
j_call: TRBJ2-1
cdr3_aa: CASSRGQSSYNEQFF

v_call: TRBV18
clone_size: -
j_call: TRBJ2-3
cdr3_aa: CASSPPHADTQYF

v_call: TRBV7-9
clone_size: -
j_call: TRBJ1-2
cdr3_aa: CASSLGGTRGGYTF

v_call: TRBV11-2
clone_size: -
j_call: TRBJ2-7
cdr3_aa: CASSPGGWRSVSYEQYF

v_call: TRBV6-1
clone_size: -
j_call: TRBJ2-1
cdr3_aa: CASSERSGFNEQFF

v_call: TRBV10-3
clone_size: -
j_call: TRBJ2-2
cdr3_aa: CAITGGLNTGELFF

v_call: TRBV4-2
clone_size: -
j_call: TRBJ2-2
cdr3_aa: CASSPHTGELFF

v_call: TRBV6-6
clone_size: -
j_call: TRBJ2-1
cdr3_aa: CASNMYWDNEQFF

v_call: TRBV19
clone_size: -
j_call: TRBJ1-4
cdr3_aa: CASSSQGIKEKLFF

v_call: TRBV28
clone_size: -
j_call: TRBJ1-1
cdr3_aa: CASSLKGVLGAFF

v_call: TRBV6-6
clone_size: -
j_call: TRBJ1-1
cdr3_aa: CASSYLSGGNTEAFF

v_call: TRBV6-1
clone_size: -
j_call: TRBJ2-7
cdr3_aa: CASRPASGSTYEQYF

v_call: TRBV19
clone_size: once
j_call: TRBJ2-7
cdr3_aa: CASTPPTGSSYEQYF

v_call: TRBV7-9
clone_size: -
j_call: TRBJ2-7
cdr3_aa: CASSLNMWGVTYEQYF

v_call: TRBV11-2
clone_size: -
j_call: TRBJ1-6
cdr3_aa: CASSLVVGEWPLHF

v_call: TRBV6-5
clone_size: -
j_call: TRBJ2-5
cdr3_aa: CASSRGEETQYF

v_call: TRBV5-4
clone_size: -
j_call: TRBJ2-3
cdr3_aa: CASSLGRGSTDTQYF

v_call: TRBV6-5
clone_size: -
j_call: TRBJ1-6
cdr3_aa: CASSSPGFNSPLHF

v_call: TRBV6-1
clone_size: -
j_call: TRBJ1-1
cdr3_aa: CASSDPQLPEAFF

v_call: TRBV4-1
clone_size: -
j_call: TRBJ2-2
cdr3_aa: CASSQVMSGELFF

v_call: TRBV5-4
clone_size: -
j_call: TRBJ2-3
cdr3_aa: CASSSETSRGRDTQYF

v_call: TRBV7-2
clone_size: -
j_call: TRBJ2-1
cdr3_aa: CASSFDGTATYNEQFF

v_call: TRBV6-1
clone_size: -
j_call: TRBJ2-7
cdr3_aa: CASRAGLEKRGEQYF

v_call: TRBV28
clone_size: -
j_call: TRBJ1-5
cdr3_aa: CASKTPGTGYQPQHF

v_call: TRBV4-1
clone_size: -
j_call: TRBJ1-1
cdr3_aa: CASSQGVTFGYTEAFF

v_call: TRBV5-1
clone_size: -
j_call: TRBJ2-1
cdr3_aa: CASSLTGGNEQFF

v_call: TRBV11-2
clone_size: -
j_call: TRBJ1-1
cdr3_aa: CASSQTGNTEAFF

v_call: TRBV30
clone_size: -
j_call: TRBJ1-5
cdr3_aa: CAWSHGTVDQPQHF

v_call: TRBV30
clone_size: -
j_call: TRBJ2-1
cdr3_aa: CAWSVYGNEQFF

v_call: TRBV4-3
clone_size: -
j_call: TRBJ1-5
cdr3_aa: CASSQVQGNQPQHF

v_call: TRBV6-4
clone_size: -
j_call: TRBJ2-2
cdr3_aa: CASSGTGGGTGELFF

v_call: TRBV4-1
clone_size: -
j_call: TRBJ2-5
cdr3_aa: CASSQALQETQYF

v_call: TRBV6-6
clone_size: -
j_call: TRBJ1-1
cdr3_aa: CASRTDWGVGNTEAFF

v_call: TRBV5-1
clone_size: -
j_call: TRBJ1-6
cdr3_aa: CASSQDGTGGNSPLHF

v_call: TRBV29-1
clone_size: once
j_call: TRBJ1-1
cdr3_aa: CSFQGNTEAFF

v_call: TRBV30
clone_size: -
j_call: TRBJ1-1
cdr3_aa: CAYIRGTEAFF

v_call: TRBV5-1
clone_size: -
j_call: TRBJ2-3
cdr3_aa: CASSSGGGTDTQYF

v_call: TRBV13
clone_size: -
j_call: TRBJ2-7
cdr3_aa: CASRTTPAGEQYF

v_call: TRBV5-1
clone_size: -
j_call: TRBJ2-7
cdr3_aa: CASSLELLGEQYF

v_call: TRBV2
clone_size: -
j_call: TRBJ1-3
cdr3_aa: CARGLNRNTIYF

v_call: TRBV6-5
clone_size: -
j_call: TRBJ2-7
cdr3_aa: CASSYSRQYEQYF

v_call: TRBV11-2
clone_size: -
j_call: TRBJ2-7
cdr3_aa: CASSSVSGRGVYEQYF

v_call: TRBV5-1
clone_size: -
j_call: TRBJ2-6
cdr3_aa: CASSFDRVASSGANVLTF

v_call: TRBV21-1
clone_size: once
j_call: TRBJ2-7
cdr3_aa: CASSKAPGQGDYEQYF

v_call: TRBV30
clone_size: -
j_call: TRBJ2-7
cdr3_aa: CAWVGKQGKYEQYF

v_call: TRBV18
clone_size: -
j_call: TRBJ1-1
cdr3_aa: CASSPGRNTEAFF

v_call: TRBV7-3
clone_size: -
j_call: TRBJ1-2
cdr3_aa: CASSPDSGLYYGYTF

v_call: TRBV25-1
clone_size: -
j_call: TRBJ1-6
cdr3_aa: CASTASRGSNSPLHF

v_call: TRBV7-3
clone_size: -
j_call: TRBJ2-2
cdr3_aa: CASRRPGPGELFF

v_call: TRBV6-6
clone_size: -
j_call: TRBJ1-1
cdr3_aa: CASSSDRGGAEAFF

v_call: TRBV6-5
clone_size: -
j_call: TRBJ1-3
cdr3_aa: CASSYLRYGNTIYF

v_call: TRBV6-5
clone_size: -
j_call: TRBJ2-2
cdr3_aa: CASSYSWGGTGELFF

v_call: TRBV5-6
clone_size: once
j_call: TRBJ2-5
cdr3_aa: CASSSDLIEETQYF

v_call: TRBV4-1
clone_size: -
j_call: TRBJ2-2
cdr3_aa: CASSLSGTTNTGELFF

v_call: TRBV7-2
clone_size: -
j_call: TRBJ1-1
cdr3_aa: CASRVQGGNTEAFF